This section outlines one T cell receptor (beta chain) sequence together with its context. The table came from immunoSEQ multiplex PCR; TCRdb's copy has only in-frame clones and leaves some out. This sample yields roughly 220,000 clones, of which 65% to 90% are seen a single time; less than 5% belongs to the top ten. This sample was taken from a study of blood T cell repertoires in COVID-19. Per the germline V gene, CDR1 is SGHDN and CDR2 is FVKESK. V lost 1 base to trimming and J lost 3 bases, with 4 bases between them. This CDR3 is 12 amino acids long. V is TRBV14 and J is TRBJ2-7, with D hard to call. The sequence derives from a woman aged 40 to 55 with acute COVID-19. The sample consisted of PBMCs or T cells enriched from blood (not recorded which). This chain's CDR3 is CASSQGHYEQYF. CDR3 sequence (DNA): TGTGCCAGCAGCCAAGGACACTACGAGCAGTACTTC.